The 13 T cell receptor beta chains below all came from one sample that was sequenced in a study of blood T cell repertoires in COVID-19. Generated by immunoSEQ multiplex PCR, the TCRdb table keeps only in-frame clones and is missing some. The sample records tens of thousands of clones, 88% being singletons. The sequenced sample was PBMCs or T cells enriched from blood (not recorded which). Every receptor here comes from a woman aged 40 to 50 who had recovered from COVID-19.

The CDR3 coding sequence is TGCGCCAGCAGGAACCTAGCGGGGACTAGCACAGATACGCAGTATTTT. Translated, it gives CASRNLAGTSTDTQYF. The J gene is TRBJ2-3, the V gene TRBV10-2; 9 positions agree with TRBD2. This CDR3 has 16 residues. The V segment lost 6 bases and the J segment 0 bases; nucleotides outside the gene matches: 7. Looked up from germline, CDR1 is WSHSY and CDR2 is SAAADI.

This chain joins TRBV4-1 and TRBJ2-2, with D uncertain. Germline values: CDR1 MGHRA, CDR2 YSYEKL. V lost 1 base to trimming and J lost 6 bases, with 9 bases between them. This CDR3 has 14 amino acids. As DNA, the CDR3 is TGCGCCAGCAGCCAAGTGAGGTGGGCCGGGGAGCTGTTTTTT. Translation gives CASSQVRWAGELFF.

This chain uses TRBV20-1 with TRBJ1-1; D might be TRBD1 (6 bases). Between the trimmed V and J ends, which lost 5 bases and 4 bases, there was a span of 8 bases. From germline, CDR1 is DFQATT and CDR2 SNEGSKA (reference sequence). The CDR3 is made up of 11 amino acids. The CDR3 region is CSALTGTEAFF. In DNA, the CDR3 is TGCAGTGCTCTGACAGGCACTGAAGCTTTCTTT.

This clone has a handful of counts. The junction shows a germline mismatch at one end, possibly a read error. The chain combines TRBV19 with TRBJ1-5, with TRBD1 matching over 8 bases. CDR1 and CDR2 from the germline V gene are LNHDA and SQIVND (reference sequence). This CDR3 has 15 residues. The CDR3, as DNA: TGTGCCAGTAGTGTAGGACAGGGCCTAAATCCGCCCCAGCATTTT. Residues: CASSVGQGLNPPQHF.

This sequence joins TRBV4-1 and TRBJ1-1; TRBD1 is a possible D gene (5 bases). The CDR3 contains 16 residues. Germline values: CDR1 MGHRA, CDR2 YSYEKL. Deletions cut 1 base from V and 5 bases from J, with 17 bases between. Here the CDR3 reads CASSQAQGTKKTEAFF. CDR3 in DNA: TGCGCCAGCAGCCAAGCCCAGGGAACAAAAAAGACTGAAGCTTTCTTT.

The chain is built from TRBV11-2 and TRBJ2-5; 9 bases fit TRBD2. V dropped 2 bases and J dropped 1; count of bases not matched to a gene: 5. Germline V gives CDR1 SGHAT, CDR2 FQNNGV. The CDR3 length is 16 residues. The CDR3 here is CASSLRGAGGQETQYF. The DNA for the CDR3 is TGTGCCAGCAGCTTACGGGGAGCGGGGGGCCAAGAGACCCAGTACTTC.

This clone was seen more than once but under ten times. The rearrangement joins TRBV5-4 to TRBJ1-3; D gene unclear. Germline V gene data show CDR1 as SGHNT and CDR2 as YYREEE (reference sequence). The V end was cut by 1 base, the J end by 7 bases, with 12 bases between. The CDR3 contains 14 residues. In nucleotides, the CDR3 is TGTGCCAGCAGCTTGAGAGGGTCCGCGAACACCATATATTTT. Residues: CASSLRGSANTIYF.

This chain links TRBV5-6 with TRBJ1-2; D might be TRBD1 (6 bases). Trimming cost V 4 bases and J 5 bases, with 15 bases left between them. Germline assignment: CDR1 SGHDT and CDR2 YYEEEE. This CDR3 comprises 14 residues. CDR3 in amino acids: CASSLGQSFYGYTF. CDR3 sequence (DNA): TGTGCCAGCAGCCTCGGACAGAGCTTTTATGGCTACACCTTC.

This chain joins TRBV18 and TRBJ1-2; TRBD1 matches 10 bases. V was clipped by 6 bases and J by 3 bases; unmatched bases: 10. Germline V gives CDR1 KGHSH, CDR2 LQKENI. This CDR3 comprises 16 residues. The CDR3 here is CASSPKPTGGDYGYTF. Here the CDR3 DNA reads TGTGCCAGCTCCCCTAAACCGACAGGGGGCGACTATGGCTACACCTTC.

J is TRBJ2-2 and V is TRBV13, with TRBD1 identical over 11 bases. V lost 3 bases and J lost 0; bases outside the gene matches: 12. The CDR3 runs 20 residues. Germline V gives CDR1 PRHDT, CDR2 FYEKMQ (reference sequence). In nucleotides, the CDR3 is TGTGCCAGCAGCTTCATGGGTCGGGACAGGGGGAGGACGAACACCGGGGAGCTGTTTTTT. This codes for CASSFMGRDRGRTNTGELFF.

V and J are TRBV3-1 (or the pseudogene TRBV3-2) and TRBJ2-1, with 7 bases identical to TRBD2. The V gene end was trimmed by 6 bases and the J gene end by 5 bases; junction bases not matched to a gene: 10. This CDR3 spans 15 amino acids. Per the germline V gene, CDR1 is LGHDT and CDR2 is YNNKEL (reference sequence). In DNA form, the CDR3 reads TGTGCCAGCAGACCCGCCTGGGACTACAACAATGAGCAGTTCTTC. As protein: CASRPAWDYNNEQFF.

The gene calls are TRBV7-9 and TRBJ2-4; tentatively, D is TRBD2 (7 bases). Germline V lookup: CDR1 SEHNR, CDR2 FQNEAQ (reference sequence). V was pared by 0 bases and J by 6 bases, with 12 bases between. This CDR3 region has 15 residues. The CDR3 DNA reads TGTGCCAGCAGCTTAGCGGAAGGGGGGGCAAACATTCAGTACTTC. It codes for CASSLAEGGANIQYF.

The rearrangement links TRBV4-1 to TRBJ1-5; D gene unclear. CDR3 length: 14 amino acids. From germline, CDR1 is MGHRA and CDR2 YSYEKL. V was pared by 2 bases and J by 0 bases, with 5 bases between. Here the CDR3 reads CASSQQNSNQPQHF. Here the CDR3 DNA reads TGCGCCAGCAGCCAACAGAATAGCAATCAGCCCCAGCATTTT.